The next 12 T cell receptor beta chains were all read from a single sample in a study of read filtering for tumor transcriptome and immune sequencing. From roughly 400 ng of RNA, a library with molecular barcoded alpha/delta and beta/gamma adaptors was made. TCRdb processed the reads anew with MiXCR; each CDR3 protein has one entry. Of over 90,000 distinct CDR3 sequences listed, roughly 21% are singletons. Sequences were obtained from a population of CD138-negative cells sorted from bone marrow. The source of these receptors is a donor aged 40 or older with multiple myeloma.

This clonotype was found a few times. The V call is TRBV2, the J call TRBJ2-5; a possible D gene is TRBD1 (5 bases). Germline CDR1 and CDR2: SNHLY and FYNNEI. The CDR3 consists of 13 residues. Deletions cut 6 bases from V and 5 bases from J, with 13 bases between. The CDR3 DNA is TGTGCCAGCAGATATTTGGACAACGAGACCCAGTACTTC. The encoded protein is CASRYLDNETQYF.

Note on this clonotype: This could be a read error, since a much larger clone is one nucleotide away. The V call is TRBV5-1, the J call TRBJ1-1; 7 positions match TRBD1. The CDR3 is 14 residues long. Looked up from germline, CDR1 is SGHRS and CDR2 is YFSETQ. The CDR3 spells CASSTNRGDTKAFF. The CDR3 DNA follows: TGCGCCAGCAGCACGAACAGGGGTGACACTAAAGCTTTCTTT.

Concerning this clonotype itself: A much bigger clone sits one base away, suggesting this may be a read error. V gene TRBV28 combines with J gene TRBJ2-1; 7 bases map to TRBD1. The CDR3 is made up of 15 amino acids. Germline values: CDR1 MDHEN, CDR2 SYDVKM. CDR3 protein: CASFPGQFAYNGQFF. The CDR3 region has the DNA TGTGCCAGCTTCCCGGGACAGTTTGCCTACAATGGGCAGTTCTTC. Drawing the rest from reference TRBV28 and TRBJ2-1, the complete variable domain is DVKVTQSSRYLVKRTGEKVFLECVQDMDHENMFWYRQDPGLGLRLIYFSYDVKMKEKGDIPEGYSVSREKKERFSLILESASTNQTSMYLCASFPGQFAYNGQFFGPGTRLTVL.

Comments on this clonotype: One end of the junction does not line up with germline, which may come from a read error. The CDR3 DNA is TGTACCAGCAGCCAGGTGGTCACCACAGATACGCAGTATTTT. As protein: CTSSQVVTTDTQYF. V usage is TRBV7-9 and J usage is TRBJ2-3; D remains ambiguous. This CDR3 is 14 amino acids long. The germline CDR1 and CDR2 sequences are SEHNR and FQNEAQ (reference sequence). The variable domain in full, with the rest retrieved from reference TRBV7-9 and TRBJ2-3, is DTGVSQNPRHKITKRGQNVTFRCDPISEHNRLYWYRQTLGQGPEFLTYFQNEAQLEKSRLLSDRFSAERPKGSFSTLEIQRTEQGDSAMYLCTSSQVVTTDTQYFGPGTRLTVL.

This clonotype has just a few counts. A much more abundant neighbour one base away suggests this may be a read error. The chain joins TRBV3-1 to TRBJ1-1; D gene ambiguous. CDR1 is LGHDT and CDR2 is YNNKEL in the germline V gene (reference sequence). This CDR3 is built from 13 residues. The CDR3 DNA reads as TGTGCCAGCAGCCAAGAGCGGGCCACTGAAACTTTCTTT. As protein: CASSQERATETFF.

The table lists this clonotype with many counts. The rearrangement joins TRBV20-1 to TRBJ1-4; tentative D call: TRBD1 (6 bases). Trimming stripped 2 bases from V and 7 bases from J, with 11 bases between. Germline V gene data show CDR1 as DFQATT and CDR2 as SNEGSKA (reference sequence). This CDR3 has 13 amino acids. CDR3 sequence reads: CSARTGLGEKLFF. CDR3 DNA: TGCAGTGCTAGAACAGGGCTGGGTGAAAAACTGTTTTTT.

In its sample, this clonotype was seen many times. The chain combines TRBV29-1 with TRBJ1-3; D gene ambiguous. In germline, CDR1 is SQVTM, CDR2 ANQGSEA. V gave up 4 bases and J gave up 2 bases, with 12 bases separating them. The CDR3 sequence is 14 residues long. This CDR3 is CSVGGSGTGNTIYF. For the CDR3, the DNA is TGCAGCGTTGGGGGTTCGGGGACTGGAAACACCATATATTTT.

About this clonotype: It may be a read error: a sequence one base away is much more abundant. As DNA, the CDR3 is TGTGCCAGCGGCTCGGGAGGAGGGGGCAATGAGCAGTTCTTC. Translated: CASGSGGGGNEQFF. The rearrangement uses TRBV5-5 and TRBJ2-1; possibly TRBD2 for D (7 bases). V was clipped by 7 bases and J by 6 bases, with 17 bases between them. The germline gives CDR1 SGHKS, CDR2 YYEKEE (reference sequence). The CDR3 runs 14 residues. The full variable domain, with the rest looked up from reference TRBV5-5 and TRBJ2-1, is DAGVTQSPTHLIKTRGQQVTLRCSPISGHKSVSWYQQVLGQGPQFIFQYYEKEERGRGNFPDRFSARQFPNYSSELNVNALLLGDSALYLCASGSGGGGNEQFFGPGTRLTVL.

This clonotype was recorded at least ten times. CDR3 nucleotides: TGCAGCGCCCAGGGACAGTATGAAAAACTGTTTTTT. Residues: CSAQGQYEKLFF. V and J are TRBV29-1 and TRBJ1-4; 7 bases are a match to TRBD1. This CDR3 comprises 12 residues. Trimming removed 7 bases from V and 6 bases from J; junction bases left unmatched: 5. Germline assignment: CDR1 SQVTM and CDR2 ANQGSEA.

The chain is built from TRBV5-1 and TRBJ1-2; D perhaps matches TRBD1 (6 bases). Germline assignment: CDR1 SGHRS and CDR2 YFSETQ. Trimming removed 2 bases from V and 4 bases from J, with 12 bases in between. The CDR3 runs 14 residues. This chain's CDR3 is CASSFQGSGYGYTF. The CDR3 nucleotides are TGCGCCAGCAGCTTCCAGGGGAGCGGCTATGGCTACACCTTC. Variable domain in full (rest from reference TRBV5-1 and TRBJ1-2): KAGVTQTPRYLIKTRGQQVTLSCSPISGHRSVSWYQQTPGQGLQFLFEYFSETQRNKGNFPGRFSGRQFSNSRSEMNVSTLELGDSALYLCASSFQGSGYGYTFGSGTRLTVV.

For this clonotype: The final CDR3 position lacks the conserved phenylalanine or tryptophan, pointing to a likely read error. The chain uses TRBV29-1 and TRBJ1-2; D unresolved. CDR1 and CDR2 (germline): SQVTM, ANQGSEA. The CDR3 contains 12 residues. Trimming took off 4 bases at V and 8 bases at J, with 14 bases between the two ends. The CDR3 nucleotides read TGCAGCGTTGTAGATGGTCCATGGGGCTACACCTTA. Its protein is CSVVDGPWGYTL.

Regarding this clonotype: A much more abundant neighbour one base away suggests this may be a read error. The CDR3 end shows no conserved phenylalanine or tryptophan, and so a read error is likely. The chain employs TRBV6-1 and TRBJ1-1; D is perhaps TRBD1 (6 bases). CDR3 length: 15 amino acids. V gave up 3 bases and J gave up 0 bases, with 11 bases separating them. Germline CDR1 MNHNS, CDR2 SASEGT. DNA of the CDR3: TGTGCCAGCAGTGACTGGGGGCGGATGAACACTGAAGCTTTCCTT. Translation gives CASSDWGRMNTEAFL.